The clone carrying this T cell receptor (beta chain) was seen a handful of times. Its target is not known. The data belong to a study of human T cells and chemical hapten exposure. Study summary: Sensitization involved placing 2% DPC onto an approximately 2 cm by approximately 2 cm region of upper inner arm skin. Study-wide points: After DPC sensitization, TCRs above 1 in 1000 frequency showed no change.

The library put unique molecular identifiers onto individual cDNA molecules. In TCRdb, the RACE reads were re-called with MiXCR into one record per CDR3 protein. The sample lists approximately 100,000 distinct CDR3 sequences; approximately 12% were seen once. Sample time point: pre-sensitization, week 0. The treatment: therapeutic diphenylcyclopropenone sensitization with weekly scalp DPC. The CDR3 spans 16 residues. Germline V lookup: CDR1 MDHEN, CDR2 SYDVKM. Trimming stripped 2 bases from V and 4 bases from J, with 12 bases between. The TCR was taken from a woman between 50 and 59 years old with alopecia areata. Some clones in this sample may be carry-over from other donors' samples. This sequence joins TRBV28 and TRBJ2-6, with D maybe TRBD2 (6 bases). The sequencing here drew on whole blood, taken in connection with sensitization to the hapten diphenylcyclopropenone (DPC). The DNA for the CDR3 is TGTGCCAGCAGTTTACCGGAGGGGTCAGGGGCCAACGTCCTGACTTTC. Its translation: CASSLPEGSGANVLTF.